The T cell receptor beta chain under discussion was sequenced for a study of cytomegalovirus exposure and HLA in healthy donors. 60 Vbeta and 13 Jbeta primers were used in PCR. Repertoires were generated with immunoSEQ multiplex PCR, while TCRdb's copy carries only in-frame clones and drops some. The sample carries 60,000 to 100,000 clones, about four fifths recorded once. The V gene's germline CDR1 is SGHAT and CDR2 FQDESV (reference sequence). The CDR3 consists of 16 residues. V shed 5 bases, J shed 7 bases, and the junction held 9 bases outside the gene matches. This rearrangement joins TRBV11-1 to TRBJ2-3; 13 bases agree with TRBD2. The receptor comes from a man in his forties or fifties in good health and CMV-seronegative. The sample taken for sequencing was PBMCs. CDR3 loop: CASSPRTSGSANTQYF. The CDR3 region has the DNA TGTGCCAGCAGCCCCCGGACTAGCGGGAGCGCGAATACGCAGTATTTT.